This T cell receptor (beta chain) appears in the sequencing data of a study of T-cell reconstitution after alpha-beta-depleted transplantation in children. Whole-study results and caveats: Counts and diversity of T cells one year after transplant came mostly from newly produced T cells.

In regard to this clonotype: The antigen is unknown.

Germline-derived CDR1 and CDR2 are MGHRA and YSYEKL. The CDR3 length is 15 residues. Trimming cost V 0 bases and J 7 bases, with 12 bases left between them. Preparing the TCRbeta library involved the use of unique molecular identifiers. TCRdb reprocessed the PCR reads via MiXCR and lists one record per CDR3 protein. In the table there are 250,000 to 400,000 distinct CDR3 sequences, 23% of which are singletons. The chain carries TRBV4-1 and TRBJ1-4; D may be TRBD1 (5 bases). This TCR was sampled from a male patient between 5 and 17 years old who had a stem cell transplant for acute lymphoblastic leukemia, so the T cells may come from the graft donor. Sequenced material: PBMCs, mostly from graft donor cells, taken 180 days after TCRalphabeta/CD19-depleted stem cell transplant. CDR3 loop: CASSQDRGKFEKLFF. The CDR3, as DNA: TGCGCCAGCAGCCAAGATCGGGGCAAATTTGAAAAACTGTTTTTT.